This T cell receptor beta chain was sequenced for a study of T cell responses to AZD1222 COVID-19 vaccine. The wider study: Pooling covered second doses at about 4 or about 12 weeks.

Trimming removed 6 bases at V and 5 bases at J, with 13 bases between. The CDR3 runs 13 residues. As for this clone: Its target is not known.

The assay was immunoSEQ multiplex PCR, and TCRdb's table has in-frame clones only and misses some. This sample yields some 130,000 clones, of which 86% are seen a single time; about a fifth belongs to the top ten. Notes on the study in general: Two AZD1222 doses significantly raised spike-specific TCR breadth and depth over controls. No repertoire was sampled before or during the peak T cell response, only after it.

This sequence originates from an adult in good health. Sequencing was performed on peripheral blood, taken on day 0 of AZD1222 vaccination. V is TRBV12-3 or TRBV12-4 and J is TRBJ1-2; weak D call: TRBD1 (6 bases). The DNA for the CDR3 is TGTGCCAGCAGAATGGGACACCTATATGGCTACACCTTC. It codes for CASRMGHLYGYTF.